Below, 22 T cell receptor beta chains from the same sample are listed, as sequenced in a study of cytomegalovirus exposure and HLA in healthy donors. In the PCR, 60 Vbeta and 13 Jbeta primers were used. Some clones are missing from TCRdb's copy, which holds only in-frame ones; the method was immunoSEQ multiplex PCR. The sample yields 65,000 to 100,000 clones, 75% to 80% seen once. The sample was PBMCs. The receptors shown here come from a female donor in good health and CMV-seronegative.

This clone appeared once. The rearrangement uses TRBV30 and TRBJ1-5, with 7 bases aligning to TRBD1. The CDR3 is 13 amino acids. CDR1 GTSNPN and CDR2 SVGIG come from the germline V gene (reference sequence). J lost 5 bases, V lost 0 bases, and 1 base had no gene match. The CDR3 sequence is CAWSVGQDQPQHF. The DNA for the CDR3 is TGTGCCTGGAGTGTTGGACAGGATCAGCCCCAGCATTTT.

J is TRBJ2-3 and V is TRBV12-2; TRBD2, the D gene given by the table, was not confirmed from the DNA. TRBV12-2 is a documented pseudogene. The CDR3 is made up of 18 amino acids. Here the CDR3 DNA reads TGTGCAAGTCGCTTAGCCACACTAGCGGAACATCCCACAGATACGCAGTATTTT. Protein product: CASRLATLAEHPTDTQYF.

The chain combines TRBV7-6 with TRBJ1-1; possible D gene TRBD1, 6 bases. This CDR3 comprises 15 residues. Trimming removed 5 bases from V and 4 bases from J, with 17 bases in between. Germline lookup yields CDR1 SGHVS and CDR2 FNYEAQ. CDR3 DNA sequence: TGTGCCAGCAGCCCGCCGACAGGAAGTGGCACTGAAGCTTTCTTT. Its translation is CASSPPTGSGTEAFF.

Remarks on this clone: Its ends do not fully match the called genes, so a read error is possible. The rearrangement links TRBV7-9 to TRBJ2-5; TRBD2 matches at 11 bases. Germline V gene sequence: CDR1 SEHNR, CDR2 FQNEAQ (reference sequence). This CDR3 has 19 amino acids. DNA of the CDR3: TGTGCCAGCACCTTATTAGGGCTAGCGGGGGGCCTCTCCCAAGAGACCCAGTACTTC. Translation: CASTLLGLAGGLSQETQYF.

This chain joins TRBV28 and TRBJ1-2; 10 bases are a match to TRBD1. With V trimmed by 5 bases and J by 0 bases, 12 bases remained unmatched. Germline CDR1 and CDR2: MDHEN and SYDVKM. There are 18 residues in the CDR3. The CDR3 sequence: CASSEPGQGIRANYGYTF. The CDR3 DNA follows: TGTGCCAGCAGTGAGCCGGGACAGGGGATAAGAGCTAACTATGGCTACACCTTC.

The V and J genes are TRBV4-1 and TRBJ1-1; TRBD1 might be the D (6 bases). From germline, CDR1 is MGHRA and CDR2 YSYEKL. The V end was cut by 1 base, the J end by 2 bases, with 14 bases between. The CDR3 sequence is 16 residues long. Here the CDR3 reads CASSQVLQGLNTEAFF. As DNA, the CDR3 is TGCGCCAGCAGCCAAGTTTTACAGGGCCTTAACACTGAAGCTTTCTTT.

This sequence joins TRBV11-2 and TRBJ2-7, with 7 bases lining up with TRBD2. V was pared by 4 bases and J by 5 bases, with 11 bases of the junction left unmatched. The CDR3 runs 15 residues. CDR1 and CDR2 from the germline V gene are SGHAT and FQNNGV. The CDR3 region has the DNA TGTGCCAGCAGCTGGAAGGGGCGGGAGAAAGACGAGCAGTACTTC. Encoded protein: CASSWKGREKDEQYF.

The chain combines TRBV19 with TRBJ1-4; 8 bases align to TRBD1. Germline-derived CDR1 and CDR2 are LNHDA and SQIVND (reference sequence). The V segment lost 3 bases and the J segment 5 bases; nucleotides outside the gene matches: 2. This CDR3 is 14 amino acids long. CDR3 nucleotides: TGTGCCAGTAGTATGAACAGGGGGAATGAAAAACTGTTTTTT. It specifies CASSMNRGNEKLFF.

The chain carries TRBV6-5 and TRBJ2-7, with D perhaps matching TRBD2 (7 bases). This CDR3 has 12 amino acids. V lost 8 bases, J lost 7 bases, and 15 bases lay in between. Germline V gene lookup returns CDR1 MNHEY and CDR2 SVGAGI. The CDR3 bases are TGTGCCAGCTCGGCGGGGGACACTGAGCAGTACTTC. Amino acid sequence: CASSAGDTEQYF.

V and J are TRBV7-9 and TRBJ2-6, with a weak D call TRBD1 (6 bases). This CDR3 is 17 amino acids long. Trimming pared 2 bases from V and 2 bases from J, leaving 13 bases between. Germline V gives CDR1 SEHNR, CDR2 FQNEAQ (reference sequence). CDR3 protein: CASSLLLQGPGANVLTF. CDR3 DNA sequence: TGTGCCAGCAGCTTATTACTACAGGGTCCTGGGGCCAACGTCCTGACTTTC.

V and J are TRBV7-2 and TRBJ2-7, with TRBD1 identical over 7 bases. J was trimmed by 1 base and V by 0 bases; bases with no gene match: 6. Germline V gene lookup returns CDR1 SGHTA and CDR2 FQGNSA. The CDR3 is 16 residues long. The chain's CDR3 is CASSLAKGTASYEQYF. The CDR3 DNA follows: TGTGCCAGCAGCTTAGCCAAAGGGACAGCATCCTACGAGCAGTACTTC.

V and J are TRBV5-4 and TRBJ2-3, with D maybe TRBD2 (5 bases). Germline V lookup: CDR1 SGHNT, CDR2 YYREEE (reference sequence). Trimming pared 2 bases from V and 0 bases from J, leaving 10 bases between. The CDR3 spans 15 residues. In DNA, the CDR3 is TGTGCCAGCAGCTTCGAGGGAACCAGCACAGATACGCAGTATTTT. Translated: CASSFEGTSTDTQYF.

The chain uses TRBV4-2 and TRBJ1-2; 7 nucleotides match TRBD1. The CDR3 loop spans 17 amino acids. The V segment lost 4 bases and the J segment 2 bases; nucleotides outside the gene matches: 13. Looked up from germline, CDR1 is LGHNA and CDR2 is YNFKEQ. CDR3: CASSRETGQLENYGYTF. CDR3 sequence (DNA): TGTGCCAGCAGCCGAGAGACGGGACAGCTTGAGAACTATGGCTACACCTTC.

The chain uses TRBV6-6 and TRBJ2-5; TRBD1 matches 7 bases. The CDR3 has 13 residues. Germline CDR1 and CDR2: MNHNY and SVGAGI (reference sequence). V dropped 6 bases and J dropped 4; count of bases not matched to a gene: 5. CDR3 nucleotides: TGTGCCAGCAGCCCCGGGACAGTAGAGACCCAGTACTTC. This translates into CASSPGTVETQYF.

This chain links TRBV15 with TRBJ2-2, with D possibly TRBD1 on 5 matching bases. V was cut by 9 bases and J by 5 bases, with 19 bases left in between. The CDR3 length is 15 residues. Germline assignment: CDR1 LNHNV and CDR2 YYDKDF (reference sequence). The CDR3 protein is CATSHPGRITGELFF. The CDR3 DNA reads as TGTGCCACGTCTCATCCAGGGCGCATTACCGGGGAGCTGTTTTTT.

The rearrangement links TRBV7-2 to TRBJ1-5; TRBD1 aligns across 7 bases. The J segment lost 0 bases and the V segment lost 6 bases, leaving 5 bases of the junction unmatched. The germline CDR1 and CDR2 sequences are SGHTA and FQGNSA. The length of the CDR3 is 15 residues. The CDR3 protein is CASRLDRDSNQPQHF. Written as DNA, the CDR3 is TGTGCCAGCAGGCTTGACAGGGATAGCAATCAGCCCCAGCATTTT.

A single count supports this clone. V is TRBV19 and J is TRBJ2-7; D is undetermined. The ends were cut back, 6 bases at V and 6 bases at J, with 12 bases in the middle. The CDR3 is 12 residues long. In germline, CDR1 is LNHDA, CDR2 SQIVND (reference sequence). The CDR3 DNA reads as TGTGCCAGTAGCAGGATGCACGGCGAGCAGTACTTC. As protein: CASSRMHGEQYF.

J is TRBJ2-1 and V is TRBV28; TRBD2 might be the D (6 bases). V gave up 5 bases and J gave up 4 bases, with 15 bases separating them. CDR3 length: 15 amino acids. Germline V gives CDR1 MDHEN, CDR2 SYDVKM. CDR3 residues: CASSPSGLRYNEQFF. The CDR3 DNA is TGTGCCAGCAGTCCGTCGGGACTCCGTTACAATGAGCAGTTCTTC.

This clone was seen once. The CDR3 region is CASSRTGVEDYGYTF. In DNA form, the CDR3 reads TGTGCCAGCAGCCGCACAGGGGTCGAAGACTATGGCTACACCTTC. This chain joins TRBV2 and TRBJ1-2, with 7 bases aligning to TRBD1. This CDR3 comprises 15 residues. The V segment lost 6 bases and the J segment 3 bases; nucleotides outside the gene matches: 10. Germline CDR1 SNHLY, CDR2 FYNNEI.

The chain joins TRBV5-4 to TRBJ2-7, with 7 bases identical to TRBD1. Germline CDR1 and CDR2: SGHNT and YYREEE (reference sequence). This CDR3 spans 16 amino acids. V lost 4 bases, J lost 0 bases, and 10 bases stayed unmatched. DNA for the CDR3: TGTGCCAGCAGCCTCCCCGGACAGGTTAGCTCCTACGAGCAGTACTTC. The encoded protein is CASSLPGQVSSYEQYF. The whole variable domain, filled in from reference TRBV5-4 and TRBJ2-7, reads ETGVTQSPTHLIKTRGQQVTLRCSSQSGHNTVSWYQQALGQGPQFIFQYYREEENGRGNFPPRFSGLQFPNYSSELNVNALELDDSALYLCASSLPGQVSSYEQYFGPGTRLTVT.

CDR3 coding DNA: TGTGCCAGCTCCCCGACAGAGGGGGTTCCTAGCACAGATACGCAGTATTTT. Translating it yields CASSPTEGVPSTDTQYF. The V call is TRBV18, the J call TRBJ2-3; D might be TRBD1 (6 bases). From germline, CDR1 is KGHSH and CDR2 LQKENI. This CDR3 contains 17 residues. Between the trimmed V and J ends, which lost 6 bases and 0 bases, there was a span of 19 bases. The entire variable domain, with the rest obtained from reference TRBV18 and TRBJ2-3, is as follows: NAGVMQNPRHLVRRRGQEARLRCSPMKGHSHVYWYRQLPEEGLKFMVYLQKENIIDESGMPKERFSAEFPKEGPSILRIQQVVRGDSAAYFCASSPTEGVPSTDTQYFGPGTRLTVL.

V gene TRBV9 combines with J gene TRBJ1-2; 7 bases match TRBD1. The CDR3 consists of 13 residues. Germline V gene data show CDR1 as SGDLS and CDR2 as YYNGEE. J gave up 4 bases and V 4 bases, and 4 bases lay outside the gene matches. DNA for the CDR3: TGTGCCAGCAGCCCGGACAGGACCTATGGCTACACCTTC. This encodes CASSPDRTYGYTF. Looking up the rest from reference TRBV9 and TRBJ1-2 gives the full variable domain: DSGVTQTPKHLITATGQRVTLRCSPRSGDLSVYWYQQSLDQGLQFLIQYYNGEERAKGNILERFSAQQFPDLHSELNLSSLELGDSALYFCASSPDRTYGYTFGSGTRLTVV.